Listed below are T cell receptor beta chains from one sample, sequenced in a study of blood T cell repertoires in COVID-19. Only in-frame clones appear in the TCRdb table, and some are missing; sequencing was by immunoSEQ multiplex PCR. The sample has about 280,000 clones, over 75% seen once. The material sequenced was peripheral blood. These receptor sequences come from a man between 18 and 29 years old with active or convalescent COVID-19. The CDR3 runs from the conserved cysteine through the conserved F or W. Each record gives: V gene, D gene, clone size, J gene, CDR3 DNA, CDR3 protein. The D gene is left open where the match is weak. Some rows have no size entry. The others give once, few or many, or a class for an expanded clone.

V gene: TRBV5-8; D gene: TRBD1; clone size: .; J gene: TRBJ1-3; CDR3 DNA: TGTGCCAGCACGGGACAGGGGTACTCTGGAAACACCATATATTTT; CDR3 protein: CASTGQGYSGNTIYF
V gene: TRBV11-2; D gene: TRBD1; clone size: .; J gene: TRBJ2-2; CDR3 DNA: TGTGCCAGCAGGGTAACAGGGGGCGCGTACACCGGGGAGCTGTTTTTT; CDR3 protein: CASRVTGGAYTGELFF
V gene: TRBV6-5; D gene: TRBD1; clone size: .; J gene: TRBJ1-1; CDR3 DNA: TGTGCCAGCAACCGAAGGGGGCGTAACACTGAAGCTTTCTTT; CDR3 protein: CASNRRGRNTEAFF
V gene: TRBV2; D gene: .; clone size: .; J gene: TRBJ1-1; CDR3 DNA: TGTGCCAGCAGGAGTCGGGAGGACACTGAAGCTTTCTTT; CDR3 protein: CASRSREDTEAFF
V gene: TRBV7-2; D gene: TRBD2; clone size: .; J gene: TRBJ2-1; CDR3 DNA: TGTGCCAGCAGCTCAGAGGGACTAGCGGGGGGGCCATCCTACAATGAGCAGTTCTTC; CDR3 protein: CASSSEGLAGGPSYNEQFF
V gene: TRBV5-1; D gene: .; clone size: few; J gene: TRBJ1-4; CDR3 DNA: TGCGCCAGCAGCTTGGGCGGGGGCTCTAATGAAAAACTGTTTTTT; CDR3 protein: CASSLGGGSNEKLFF
V gene: TRBV14; D gene: TRBD2; clone size: .; J gene: TRBJ2-3; CDR3 DNA: TGTGCCAGCAGCCGCCTCGGGGGGGATGGCACAGATACGCAGTATTTT; CDR3 protein: CASSRLGGDGTDTQYF
V gene: TRBV15; D gene: TRBD1; clone size: .; J gene: TRBJ1-2; CDR3 DNA: TGTGCCACCAGCAGGACAGGGGACATCTATGGCTACACCTTC; CDR3 protein: CATSRTGDIYGYTF
V gene: TRBV19; D gene: TRBD1; clone size: .; J gene: TRBJ1-3; CDR3 DNA: TGTGCCAGTAGTACACAGGGGGCAAGCACCATATATTTT; CDR3 protein: CASSTQGASTIYF
V gene: TRBV5-5; D gene: TRBD2; clone size: .; J gene: TRBJ2-1; CDR3 DNA: TGTGCCAGCAGCCCGGCGGGGGGAACACGATACAATGAGCAGTTCTTC; CDR3 protein: CASSPAGGTRYNEQFF
V gene: TRBV5-6; D gene: .; clone size: .; J gene: TRBJ2-7; CDR3 DNA: TGTGCCAGCAGCTTGGAATCAGAATACGAGCAGTACTTC; CDR3 protein: CASSLESEYEQYF
V gene: TRBV19; D gene: .; clone size: .; J gene: TRBJ2-2; CDR3 DNA: TGTGCCAGTGAGATCTGGGCAGGCCGGGAGCTGTTTTTT; CDR3 protein: CASEIWAGRELFF
V gene: TRBV6-5; D gene: TRBD1; clone size: .; J gene: TRBJ2-2; CDR3 DNA: TGTGCCAGCAGTTACGACAGGGGGCCCACCGGGGAGCTGTTTTTT; CDR3 protein: CASSYDRGPTGELFF
V gene: TRBV11-2; D gene: .; clone size: once; J gene: TRBJ2-3; CDR3 DNA: TGTGCCAGCAGCCACATCCCAGATACGCAGTATTTT; CDR3 protein: CASSHIPDTQYF
V gene: TRBV18; D gene: TRBD2; clone size: .; J gene: TRBJ2-2; CDR3 DNA: TGTGCCAGCTCACTTAGCGGGGCGAACACCGGGGAGCTGTTTTTT; CDR3 protein: CASSLSGANTGELFF
V gene: TRBV9; D gene: TRBD1; clone size: .; J gene: TRBJ1-3; CDR3 DNA: TGTGCCAGCAGCGAACACCGACAGGGTACGCGGGGAAACACCATATATTTT; CDR3 protein: CASSEHRQGTRGNTIYF
V gene: TRBV6-5; D gene: .; clone size: .; J gene: TRBJ1-4; CDR3 DNA: TGTGCCAGCAGTCCCCGGGACACTGAAAAACTGTTTTTT; CDR3 protein: CASSPRDTEKLFF
V gene: TRBV10-3; D gene: TRBD2; clone size: .; J gene: TRBJ2-3; CDR3 DNA: TGTGCCGCCGGGAGCGGGGGGGCCGATGGAGATACGCAGTATTTT; CDR3 protein: CAAGSGGADGDTQYF
V gene: TRBV11-1; D gene: TRBD2; clone size: .; J gene: TRBJ2-5; CDR3 DNA: TGTGCCAGCAGCCCCAGACTAGCGGGGAACGAAGAGACCCAGTACTTC; CDR3 protein: CASSPRLAGNEETQYF
V gene: TRBV19; D gene: TRBD1; clone size: .; J gene: TRBJ1-5; CDR3 DNA: TGTGCCAGTAGCGACAGGGTTGGTCAGCCCCAGCATTTT; CDR3 protein: CASSDRVGQPQHF
V gene: TRBV5-5; D gene: .; clone size: once; J gene: TRBJ1-1; CDR3 DNA: TGTGCCAGCACGATGGAGTACATGAACACTGAAGCTTTCTTT; CDR3 protein: CASTMEYMNTEAFF
V gene: TRBV10-3; D gene: .; clone size: .; J gene: TRBJ1-6; CDR3 DNA: TGTGCCATCAGTGAGTCAGTGAGGGTCTATAATTCACCCCTCCACTTT; CDR3 protein: CAISESVRVYNSPLHF
V gene: TRBV27; D gene: .; clone size: once; J gene: TRBJ1-4; CDR3 DNA: TGTGCCAGCAGTTTATCGTTAGGGGTCAATGAAAAACTGTTTTTT; CDR3 protein: CASSLSLGVNEKLFF
V gene: TRBV9; D gene: TRBD1; clone size: .; J gene: TRBJ1-2; CDR3 DNA: TGTGCCAGCAGCGTAGGGGACAGCCCTAACTATGGCTACACCTTC; CDR3 protein: CASSVGDSPNYGYTF
V gene: TRBV27; D gene: TRBD1; clone size: .; J gene: TRBJ1-2; CDR3 DNA: TGTGCCAGCAGTACAGGGGGTTACTATGGCTACACCTTC; CDR3 protein: CASSTGGYYGYTF
V gene: TRBV27; D gene: TRBD1; clone size: .; J gene: TRBJ2-7; CDR3 DNA: TGTGCCAGCAGTCGAGGGACAGGGGGGGAGGAGCAGTACTTC; CDR3 protein: CASSRGTGGEEQYF
V gene: TRBV18; D gene: .; clone size: .; J gene: TRBJ2-1; CDR3 DNA: TGTGCCAGCTCACCAGGCGGGGACTACAATGAGCAGTTCTTC; CDR3 protein: CASSPGGDYNEQFF
V gene: TRBV2; D gene: .; clone size: .; J gene: TRBJ1-6; CDR3 DNA: TGTGCCAGCAGTGAGGGCAGGGGTGGTTCACCCCTCCACTTT; CDR3 protein: CASSEGRGGSPLHF
V gene: TRBV24-1; D gene: .; clone size: .; J gene: TRBJ2-2; CDR3 DNA: TGTGCCACCAGTGAGACGGGCACCGGGGAGCTGTTTTTT; CDR3 protein: CATSETGTGELFF
V gene: TRBV7-9; D gene: .; clone size: .; J gene: TRBJ2-4; CDR3 DNA: TGTGCCAGCAGCTTAGCAGGGGGAGCCAAAAACATTCAGTACTTC; CDR3 protein: CASSLAGGAKNIQYF
V gene: TRBV4-2; D gene: .; clone size: .; J gene: TRBJ2-7; CDR3 DNA: TGTGCCAGCAGCGGACAGCTTGACTACGAGCAGTACTTC; CDR3 protein: CASSGQLDYEQYF
V gene: TRBV13; D gene: TRBD2; clone size: .; J gene: TRBJ2-1; CDR3 DNA: TGTGCCAGCAGCTTAGTAGTTGCGGGGGGCCCCACAAGGGATGAGCAGTTCTTC; CDR3 protein: CASSLVVAGGPTRDEQFF
V gene: TRBV12-5; D gene: TRBD1; clone size: once; J gene: TRBJ1-4; CDR3 DNA: TGTGCTAGTGGCGAGGGACAGGGGTATGAAAAACTGTTTTTT; CDR3 protein: CASGEGQGYEKLFF
V gene: TRBV5-1; D gene: .; clone size: .; J gene: TRBJ2-1; CDR3 DNA: TGCGCCAGCAGTGCGCAGGGTTGGAATGAGCAGTTCTTC; CDR3 protein: CASSAQGWNEQFF
V gene: TRBV13; D gene: TRBD1; clone size: .; J gene: TRBJ1-1; CDR3 DNA: TGTGCCAGCAGCTTAGGCTTGGGACAGCTGAACACTGAAGCTTTCTTT; CDR3 protein: CASSLGLGQLNTEAFF
V gene: TRBV6-4; D gene: TRBD2; clone size: many; J gene: TRBJ2-1; CDR3 DNA: TGTGCCAGCAGTGACCTGGGCGGGGGCAATGAGCAGTTCTTC; CDR3 protein: CASSDLGGGNEQFF
V gene: TRBV29-1; D gene: TRBD1; clone size: .; J gene: TRBJ1-2; CDR3 DNA: TGCAGCGTGACAGGGATTTCGGCGTATGGCTACACCTTC; CDR3 protein: CSVTGISAYGYTF
V gene: TRBV14; D gene: .; clone size: few; J gene: TRBJ2-5; CDR3 DNA: TGTGCCAGCAGCCAAGATCGCGGCAGCTTCCAAGAGACCCAGTACTTC; CDR3 protein: CASSQDRGSFQETQYF
V gene: TRBV5-6; D gene: .; clone size: .; J gene: TRBJ1-5; CDR3 DNA: TGTGCCAGCAGCTTGGGGACGGGACAGCCCCAGCATTTT; CDR3 protein: CASSLGTGQPQHF
V gene: TRBV11-2; D gene: .; clone size: .; J gene: TRBJ2-3; CDR3 DNA: TGTGCCAGCAGCTTAGGTGAGGATTACACAGATACGCAGTATTTT; CDR3 protein: CASSLGEDYTDTQYF
V gene: TRBV14; D gene: .; clone size: once; J gene: TRBJ2-3; CDR3 DNA: TGTGCCAGCAGCCAAGATTCGATTAGGCGGAGTAGCACAGATACGCAGTATTTT; CDR3 protein: CASSQDSIRRSSTDTQYF
V gene: TRBV9; D gene: .; clone size: once; J gene: TRBJ2-2; CDR3 DNA: TGTGCCAGCAGCGTAGGCGGGCTCAACACCGGGGAGCTGTTTTTT; CDR3 protein: CASSVGGLNTGELFF
V gene: TRBV19; D gene: TRBD1; clone size: .; J gene: TRBJ2-1; CDR3 DNA: TGTGCCAGTAGTATCGGACAGGGGAATCAGGATGAGCAGTTCTTC; CDR3 protein: CASSIGQGNQDEQFF
V gene: TRBV7-8; D gene: TRBD1; clone size: .; J gene: TRBJ1-1; CDR3 DNA: TGTGCCAGCAGCGCAAAACAACACGCAGACAGGGGGACTGAAGCTTTCTTT; CDR3 protein: CASSAKQHADRGTEAFF
V gene: TRBV7-2; D gene: .; clone size: .; J gene: TRBJ2-6; CDR3 DNA: TGTGCCAGCAGCTTAGGAGGTCAGGGCACCAACGTCCTGACTTTC; CDR3 protein: CASSLGGQGTNVLTF
V gene: TRBV15; D gene: .; clone size: .; J gene: TRBJ1-2; CDR3 DNA: TGTGCCACCAGCAGAGATCAGGGTTCCTCATATGGCTACACCTTC; CDR3 protein: CATSRDQGSSYGYTF